A selection of T cell receptor beta chains follows, all from one sample in a study of blood T cell repertoires in COVID-19. Clones were sequenced by immunoSEQ multiplex PCR, and TCRdb holds only the in-frame ones, with some missing. The repertoire holds about 260,000 clones, with about 90% as singletons. Sequences were obtained from peripheral blood. Source of these receptors: a woman aged 45-60 years who had recovered from COVID-19. Both conserved end residues are part of each CDR3.

>TRBJ1-2|TRBV5-1
CASSLEGGQGAGGYTF
>TRBJ1-1|TRBV19
CASTIITTGKTEAFF
>TRBJ1-6|TRBV27
CASSQLRGRDDSPLHF
>TRBJ2-1|TRBV28
CASSLSSGFRNEQFF
>TRBJ2-5|TRBV9
CASSPGLVETQYF
>TRBJ2-2|TRBV7-2
CASSQQGARSGELFF
>TRBJ1-1|TRBV28
CASNKNTEAFF
>TRBJ2-7|TRBV19
CASSRSVQTGEQYF
>TRBJ1-1|TRBV30
CAWKDRVEAFF
>TRBJ2-5|TRBV5-1
CATSWRGGETQYF
>TRBJ1-3|TRBV29-1
CSVLGGANGNTIYF